A selection of T cell receptor beta chains follows, all from one sample in a study of blood T cell repertoires in COVID-19. TCRdb's copy holds only in-frame clones and misses some; the assay was immunoSEQ multiplex PCR. The sample lists some 160,000 clones; 70% to 90% were seen once. The sequencing sample was made of peripheral blood. The receptors here all came from a woman at least 80 years old with COVID-19, enrolled during active disease. The CDR3 runs from the conserved cysteine through the conserved F or W. Each record gives: D gene, V gene, J gene, clone size, CDR3 DNA, CDR3 protein. D genes are given only for firm matches. The size of a clone is reported for some rows only, either as once, few or many, or as a class for expanded clones.

-	TRBV5-1	TRBJ2-2	-	TGCGCCAGCAGCTTGGCCTCGAGTCGGGACACCGGGGAGCTGTTTTTT	CASSLASSRDTGELFF
TRBD1	TRBV5-1	TRBJ1-2	-	TGCGCCAGCAGCTTGCTGGACCAGGGACAGGGGGCGTCAAGGAACACCTTC	CASSLLDQGQGASRNTF
-	TRBV7-2	TRBJ1-4	-	TGTGCCAGCAGCTTAAAGCCGCGGGACGGGACTAATGAAAAACTGTTTTTT	CASSLKPRDGTNEKLFF
-	TRBV6-2/TRBV6-3	TRBJ2-1	-	TGTGCCAGCAGTTACATGGCCAGGGGCGCCTACAATGAGCAGTTCTTC	CASSYMARGAYNEQFF
TRBD2	TRBV2	TRBJ2-3	-	TGTGCCAGCAGTTTAGCGGGGGATGGTACAGATACGCAGTATTTT	CASSLAGDGTDTQYF
-	TRBV11-2	TRBJ1-2	-	TGCGCCAGCAGCTTAGATATGGGACAAACCTTC	CASSLDMGQTF
-	TRBV5-1	TRBJ2-2	-	TGCGCCAGCAGCTTGGTCTACCCCACCGGGGAGCTGTTTTTT	CASSLVYPTGELFF
-	TRBV7-2	TRBJ1-1	once	TGTGCCAGCAGCCCCTCCGGGGTGTTGGGCACTGAAGCTTTCTTT	CASSPSGVLGTEAFF
-	TRBV11-2	TRBJ2-1	few	TGTGCCAGCAGCGTGTACTGGGACTCTGGGTACTACAATGAGCAGTTCTTC	CASSVYWDSGYYNEQFF
TRBD1	TRBV3-1/TRBV3-2	TRBJ1-6	-	TGTGCCAGCAGCCAAGGACAGGGCCTCAATTCACCCCTCCACTTT	CASSQGQGLNSPLHF